The T cell receptor (beta chain) under discussion was sequenced for a study of a mutant IDH1 vaccine in newly diagnosed glioma. Time point given: baseline, week 1 (first vaccination visit). As for treatment: pre-vaccination baseline after standard-of-care therapy. TCRdb keeps only in-frame clones here, not all; method: immunoSEQ multiplex PCR. The data contain just under 95,000 clones, over 75% of them singletons. Sequencing used PBMCs, obtained from a glioma patient treated with radiotherapy, temozolomide or both. The origin of this receptor is a man aged 35 to 55 with glioma.

CDR3 protein: CASIQGVAGELFF. CDR3 nucleotide sequence: TGTGCCAGCATTCAGGGTGTCGCCGGGGAGCTGTTTTTT. This rearrangement joins TRBV19 to TRBJ2-2; possibly TRBD1 for D (5 bases). Trimming shortened V by 9 bases and J by 6 bases, and 14 bases separated the two germline ends. CDR1 is LNHDA and CDR2 is SQIVND in the germline V gene (reference sequence). The CDR3 has 13 amino acids. Based on the CDR3 plus reference TRBV19 and TRBJ2-2, the full variable domain is DGGITQSPKYLFRKEGQNVTLSCEQNLNHDAMYWYRQDPGQGLRLIYYSQIVNDFQKGDIAEGYSVSREKKESFPLTVTSAQKNPTAFYLCASIQGVAGELFFGEGSRLTVL.